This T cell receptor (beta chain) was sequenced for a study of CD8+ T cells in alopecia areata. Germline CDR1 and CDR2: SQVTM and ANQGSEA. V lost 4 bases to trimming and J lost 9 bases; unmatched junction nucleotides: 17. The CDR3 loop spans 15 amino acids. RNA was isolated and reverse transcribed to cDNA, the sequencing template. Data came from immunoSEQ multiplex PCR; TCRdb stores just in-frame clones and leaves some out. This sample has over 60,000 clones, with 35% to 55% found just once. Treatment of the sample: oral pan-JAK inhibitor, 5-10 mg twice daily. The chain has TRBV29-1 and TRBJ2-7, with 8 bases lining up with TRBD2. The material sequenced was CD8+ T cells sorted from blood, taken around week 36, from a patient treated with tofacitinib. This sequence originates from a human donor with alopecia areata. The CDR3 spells CSVVFGREDGLGQYF. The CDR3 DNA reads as TGCAGCGTTGTCTTCGGGCGGGAGGACGGTTTAGGGCAGTACTTC.